This T cell receptor (beta chain) stems from a study of molecular identifiers for immune sequencing clone quantification. Study-level results: Clones above 20 RNA copies contained over 99% of effector molecules and under 1% of naive molecules.

The CDR3 contains 16 residues. Trimming cost V 4 bases and J 3 bases, with 16 bases left between them. Germline V gene lookup returns CDR1 SGHTA and CDR2 FQGNSA. Sorting captured naive CD8 T cells as CD8+CD4-CCR7+CD45RA+. Via MiXCR, TCRdb re-called the PCR reads, giving one row per CDR3 protein. Of 400,000 to 600,000 distinct CDR3 sequences in the sample, roughly 26% were seen once. About this clonotype itself: Antigen unknown.

The specimen sequenced was naive CD8+ T cells from blood, with Jurkat cell RNA spiked in. Subset defined: FACS-sorted CD8+CD4-CCR7+CD45RA+ naive T cells. The receptor comes from a human donor in good health. Some libraries in this study had Jurkat cell RNA spiked in. The chain combines TRBV7-2 with TRBJ2-1, with D possibly matching TRBD2 (7 bases). The DNA for the CDR3 is TGTGCCAGCAGCTCAGACGCGGGGGCCCTCTACAATGAGCAGTTCTTC. Translation gives CASSSDAGALYNEQFF.